These 18 T cell receptor beta chains originate from one sample sequenced in a study of CD8+CD57+ T cells in acquired aplastic anemia. The patients chosen for sequencing had shown expansion of CD8+CD57+ cells (detected by flow cytometry). Investigators profiled TCR beta VDJ and CDR3 from genomic DNA template. In TCRdb, the reads were re-called with MiXCR into one record per CDR3 protein. The sample includes 150,000 to 200,000 distinct CDR3 sequences, approximately 44% of them seen just once. The sequenced sample was sorted CD4+, CD8+, or CD8+CD57+ T cells (not recorded which) from PBMCs. These receptors were collected from a human donor with aplastic anemia.

The rearrangement links TRBV3-1 to TRBJ2-3; 13 nucleotides align to TRBD2. This CDR3 contains 17 residues. J lost 2 bases, V lost 4 bases, and 6 bases had no gene match. The germline V gene has CDR1 LGHDT and CDR2 YNNKEL (reference sequence). The CDR3 loop is CASSPLAGGRTTDTQYF. The CDR3 DNA sequence: TGTGCCAGCAGCCCACTAGCGGGGGGGAGAACCACAGATACGCAGTATTTT.

The rearrangement joins TRBV19 to TRBJ2-7, with a weak D call TRBD1 (6 bases). The germline V gene has CDR1 LNHDA and CDR2 SQIVND (reference sequence). The CDR3 runs 16 residues. V shed 6 bases and J shed 1 base, with 19 bases lying between them. The CDR3 loop reads CASSSATGRTSYEQYF. The CDR3 DNA follows: TGTGCCAGTAGCTCGGCGACAGGCCGGACATCCTACGAGCAGTACTTC.

This rearrangement joins TRBV29-1 to TRBJ1-5, with 9 nucleotides matching TRBD1. The CDR3 covers 12 residues. Germline V lookup: CDR1 SQVTM, CDR2 ANQGSEA. Trimming cost V 3 bases and J 7 bases; bases outside gene matches: 1. The CDR3 loop is CSVEDRGQPQHF. CDR3 sequence (DNA): TGCAGCGTTGAGGACAGGGGACAGCCCCAGCATTTT.

The V and J genes are TRBV19 and TRBJ1-5; D remains ambiguous. Trimming removed 1 base from V and 9 bases from J, with 7 bases in between. CDR1 and CDR2 (germline): LNHDA, SQIVND (reference sequence). The CDR3 is made up of 12 amino acids. Here the CDR3 reads CASSIVSGPQHF. CDR3 DNA: TGTGCCAGTAGTATAGTAAGCGGGCCCCAGCATTTT.

The rearrangement links TRBV13 to TRBJ2-3; D is tentatively TRBD1 or TRBD2 (5 bases each). The CDR3 has 15 residues. Germline V CDR1 and CDR2: PRHDT, FYEKMQ (reference sequence). V dropped 8 bases and J dropped 6 bases, with 21 bases sitting between them. CDR3 in DNA: TGTGCCAGCCTCCCCGGCTGGTCGGGGCGGGATACGCAGTATTTT. Protein product: CASLPGWSGRDTQYF. The variable domain in full, with the rest retrieved from reference TRBV13 and TRBJ2-3, is AAGVIQSPRHLIKEKRETATLKCYPIPRHDTVYWYQQGPGQDPQFLISFYEKMQSDKGSIPDRFSAQQFSDYHSELNMSSLELGDSALYFCASLPGWSGRDTQYFGPGTRLTVL.

This clonotype is judged medium-sized. The CDR3 loop is CATSPGTGQGYTF. Written as DNA, the CDR3 is TGTGCCACCAGTCCAGGGACAGGGCAAGGCTACACCTTC. The genes are TRBV24-1 and TRBJ1-2, with 9 nucleotides matching TRBD1. J was trimmed by 8 bases and V by 6 bases; bases with no gene match: 6. The CDR3 is 13 residues long. Germline values: CDR1 KGHDR, CDR2 SFDVKD.

Ten or more counts support this clonotype. The chain joins TRBV10-3 to TRBJ2-5; D is ambiguous. The CDR3 spans 11 residues. V lost 10 bases to trimming and J lost 0 bases, with 6 bases between them. Germline V gene data show CDR1 as ENHRY and CDR2 as SYGVKD. DNA for the CDR3: TGTGCCACCCAGTACCAAGAGACCCAGTACTTC. This codes for CATQYQETQYF.

At least ten counts were recorded for this clonotype. The V and J genes are TRBV7-6 and TRBJ2-1, with 13 bases matching TRBD2. Trimming at V came to 5 bases and at J to 9 bases, leaving 4 bases not matched to a gene. The CDR3 covers 14 residues. CDR1 is SGHVS and CDR2 is FNYEAQ in the germline V gene. The CDR3 region is CASSPLAGGPEQFF. The CDR3 DNA follows: TGTGCCAGCAGCCCACTAGCGGGAGGGCCTGAGCAGTTCTTC.

Note on this clonotype: A much more abundant neighbour one base away suggests this may be a read error. The chain recombines TRBV4-3 with TRBJ1-3, with 7 bases matching TRBD1. This CDR3 is 16 amino acids long. CDR1 LGHNA and CDR2 YSLEER come from the germline V gene. In DNA form, the CDR3 reads TGCGCCAGCAGCCAGGACAGGTCGTTCTCTGGAAACACCATACATTTT. It specifies CASSQDRSFSGNTIHF.

A remark on this clonotype: Its ends do not fully match the called genes, so a read error is possible. The genes are TRBV6-1 and TRBJ2-1; a possible D gene is TRBD2 (6 bases). CDR1 is MNHNS and CDR2 is SASEGT in the germline V gene. This CDR3 contains 14 residues. DNA of the CDR3: TGTGCCAGCAGAAGGGGCGGGACCTACAATGAGCAGCTCTTC. Translation: CASRRGGTYNEQLF.

In nucleotides, the CDR3 is TGTGCCACCGACGGGACAGGCTCTTACGAGCAGTACTTC. Its translation is CATDGTGSYEQYF. The V call is TRBV24-1, the J call TRBJ2-7; the match to TRBD1 covers 8 bases. V shed 9 bases, J shed 4 bases, and the junction held 7 bases outside the gene matches. The CDR3 covers 13 residues. The germline V gene has CDR1 KGHDR and CDR2 SFDVKD.

V and J are TRBV7-6 and TRBJ2-7; D perhaps matches TRBD1 (6 bases). The CDR3 has 13 amino acids. The ends were cut back, 3 bases at V and 6 bases at J, with 12 bases in the middle. The germline CDR1 and CDR2 sequences are SGHVS and FNYEAQ. The CDR3 DNA reads TGTGCCAGCAGCTTTGGCTACAGGGCCGAGCAGTACGTC. It codes for CASSFGYRAEQYV.

Many counts were recorded for this clonotype. The chain links TRBV10-3 to TRBJ2-5, with 13 bases identical to TRBD2. Germline values: CDR1 ENHRY, CDR2 SYGVKD. With V trimmed by 5 bases and J by 5 bases, 5 bases remained unmatched. The CDR3 length is 15 residues. The CDR3 spells CAISRLAGGRETQYF. As DNA, the CDR3 is TGTGCCATCAGTCGACTAGCGGGGGGCCGGGAGACCCAGTACTTC.

This clonotype was seen at least ten times. J is TRBJ1-1 and V is TRBV7-9; 10 nucleotides align to TRBD1. Germline CDR1 is SEHNR and CDR2 is FQNEAQ (reference sequence). V was clipped by 5 bases and J by 4 bases; unmatched bases: 4. This CDR3 spans 14 amino acids. The CDR3 protein is CASSATGGGTEAFF. The CDR3 region has the DNA TGTGCCAGCAGCGCGACAGGGGGCGGCACTGAAGCTTTCTTT.

This clonotype was observed a few times. The CDR3, as DNA: TGTGCCAGCAGCCAACCTGGAATGGGGACTGGTGGAAACACCATATATTTT. Translated, it gives CASSQPGMGTGGNTIYF. The chain joins TRBV4-2 to TRBJ1-3, with TRBD1 as a possible D gene (5 bases). The CDR3 is 17 residues long. V was shortened by 2 bases and J by 3 bases, with 17 bases between the two germline ends. The germline CDR1 and CDR2 sequences are LGHNA and YNFKEQ.

The V and J genes are TRBV18 and TRBJ2-7; unclear D gene. V was trimmed by 4 bases and J by 0 bases, leaving 10 bases between them. Looked up from germline, CDR1 is KGHSH and CDR2 is LQKENI. The CDR3 spans 14 residues. In DNA form, the CDR3 reads TGTGCCAGCTCACGGAGTGCGGACTCCTACGAGCAGTACTTC. It encodes CASSRSADSYEQYF. Based on the CDR3 plus reference TRBV18 and TRBJ2-7, the full variable domain is NAGVMQNPRHLVRRRGQEARLRCSPMKGHSHVYWYRQLPEEGLKFMVYLQKENIIDESGMPKERFSAEFPKEGPSILRIQQVVRGDSAAYFCASSRSADSYEQYFGPGTRLTVT.

This clonotype was seen repeatedly, ten times or more. The chain is built from TRBV20-1 and TRBJ2-3; no firm D call. Germline CDR1 is DFQATT and CDR2 is SNEGSKA (reference sequence). This CDR3 is built from 12 residues. With 2 bases removed from V and 4 bases from J, the gap between germline ends came to 7 bases. This CDR3 reads CSARPTSDTQYF. The CDR3 coding sequence is TGCAGTGCTAGACCGACATCAGATACGCAGTATTTT.

This clonotype has ten or more counts. The chain joins TRBV13 to TRBJ1-2; 7 bases align to TRBD1. The trim removed 5 bases at V and 5 bases at J, leaving 8 bases unmatched. The V gene's germline CDR1 is PRHDT and CDR2 FYEKMQ (reference sequence). The CDR3 runs 14 residues. This CDR3 reads CASSEGQLAYGYTF. CDR3 in DNA: TGTGCCAGCAGCGAGGGACAGCTAGCTTATGGCTACACCTTC.